These 21 T cell receptor beta chains share one sample of origin, sequenced in a study of blood T cells in healthy people across ages. It was with a sample-barcoded 5' primer and a J-beta primer mix that a second PCR of roughly 7 to 12 cycles was run. TCRdb re-analysed the 5' RACE reads in MiXCR, keeping a single row per CDR3 protein. The sample includes 500,000 to 550,000 distinct CDR3 sequences, approximately 25% seen only once; the top ten take around 10%. This same sample was also taken into another study, of T cells of mothers and their children.

The specimen was blood. The source of these receptors is a boy aged 10-17 years in good health.

The gene calls are TRBV20-1 and TRBJ2-7, with TRBD1 as a possible D gene (6 bases). Looked up from germline, CDR1 is DFQATT and CDR2 is SNEGSKA (reference sequence). The CDR3 has 14 amino acids. V was trimmed by 1 base and J by 4 bases, leaving 14 bases between them. The CDR3 coding sequence is TGCAGTGCTAGAGGTCAGGGGCATACTTACGAGCAGTACTTC. Amino acid sequence: CSARGQGHTYEQYF.

This clonotype was seen a handful of times. The chain combines TRBV5-6 with TRBJ2-7; D ambiguous. The CDR3 is 12 residues long. Looked up from germline, CDR1 is SGHDT and CDR2 is YYEEEE. Trimming pared 3 bases from V and 6 bases from J, leaving 10 bases between. The DNA of the CDR3 is TGTGCCAGCAGCTCCTACAATCGCGAGCAGTACTTC. Amino acids: CASSSYNREQYF.

The rearrangement uses TRBV7-9 and TRBJ2-7; 7 positions agree with TRBD2. From germline, CDR1 is SEHNR and CDR2 FQNEAQ (reference sequence). CDR3 length: 14 amino acids. The V segment lost 5 bases and the J segment 2 bases; nucleotides outside the gene matches: 6. CDR3 sequence reads: CASSASGIPYEQYF. CDR3 sequence (DNA): TGTGCCAGCAGCGCAAGCGGGATCCCCTACGAGCAGTACTTC.

This clonotype has at least ten counts. The chain joins TRBV5-5 to TRBJ2-5; 9 positions match TRBD2. The DNA end is a closer match to TRBJ2-1, so the J assignment may be wrong. Germline values: CDR1 SGHKS, CDR2 YYEKEE (reference sequence). The CDR3 totals 14 residues. The CDR3: CASSLGGGANEQFF. The DNA for the CDR3 is TGTGCCAGCAGCTTGGGCGGGGGGGCCAATGAGCAGTTCTTC.

J is TRBJ2-1 and V is TRBV7-2; D is perhaps TRBD1 (5 bases). V lost 4 bases to trimming and J lost 8 bases, with 15 bases between them. This CDR3 spans 14 amino acids. Germline values: CDR1 SGHTA, CDR2 FQGNSA. The CDR3 DNA sequence: TGTGCCAGCAGCTCGGGTCCAGGCAGGGATGAGCAGTTCTTC. Translating gives CASSSGPGRDEQFF.

In its sample, this clonotype was seen a few times. The gene calls are TRBV10-3 and TRBJ2-5; D is ambiguous. The J call may not be correct, given that the DNA end is closer to TRBJ2-7. Germline V gene sequence: CDR1 ENHRY, CDR2 SYGVKD. This CDR3 has 14 amino acids. This CDR3 is CAISEPRLTYEQYF. CDR3 bases: TGTGCCATCAGTGAGCCCCGGTTGACCTACGAGCAGTACTTC.

The J gene is TRBJ2-5, the V gene TRBV21-1; TRBD1 is the table's D call, not checked against the DNA. TRBV21-1 is assigned pseudogene status. The CDR3 is 14 residues long. The CDR3 coding sequence is TGTGCCAGCGGGGGGAGAGGGGTCCAAGAGACCCAGTACTTC. This codes for CASGGRGVQETQYF.

In the case of this clonotype: A read error may produce the germline difference seen at one junction end. This chain uses TRBV7-9 with TRBJ2-6; the D gene is possibly TRBD1 (5 bases). The V gene's germline CDR1 is SEHNR and CDR2 FQNEAQ (reference sequence). The CDR3 contains 17 residues. CDR3 sequence reads: CASSLELGRSGANVPTF. The CDR3 DNA sequence: TGTGCCAGCAGCTTAGAGTTAGGCAGGTCTGGGGCCAACGTCCCGACTTTC.

The chain uses TRBV7-2 and TRBJ2-5, with no clear D. The DNA end favors TRBJ2-7, so the J call may be wrong. The germline gives CDR1 SGHTA, CDR2 FQGNSA. This CDR3 is built from 14 residues. The CDR3 here is CASSQGAVAYEQYF. Here the CDR3 DNA reads TGTGCCAGCAGTCAAGGAGCTGTAGCCTACGAGCAGTACTTC.

This chain links TRBV29-1 with TRBJ2-5, with 12 bases identical to TRBD2. This CDR3 is built from 15 residues. V shed 4 bases, J shed 2 bases, and the junction held 5 bases outside the gene matches. Per the germline V gene, CDR1 is SQVTM and CDR2 is ANQGSEA. The CDR3 coding sequence is TGCAGCGTTGTGGGACTAGCGGGCCTACAAGAGACCCAGTACTTC. It yields the protein CSVVGLAGLQETQYF. The full variable domain, rest sourced from reference TRBV29-1 and TRBJ2-5, is SAVISQKPSRDICQRGTSLTIQCQVDSQVTMMFWYRQQPGQSLTLIATANQGSEATYESGFVIDKFPISRPNLTFSTLTVSNMSPEDSSIYLCSVVGLAGLQETQYFGPGTRLLVL.

The chain uses TRBV7-9 and TRBJ2-5; TRBD1 aligns across 11 bases. This CDR3 is built from 16 residues. Germline V CDR1 and CDR2: SEHNR, FQNEAQ (reference sequence). V shed 5 bases, J shed 5 bases, and the junction held 10 bases outside the gene matches. The CDR3 region has the DNA TGTGCCAGCAGCCCCAGGGACAGGGGGTTTTGGGAGACCCAGTACTTC. This translates into CASSPRDRGFWETQYF.

The sample holds a few counts of this clonotype. The chain has TRBV20-1 and TRBJ1-1; D might be TRBD1 (6 bases). Trimming removed 0 bases from V and 4 bases from J, with 18 bases in between. The germline V gene encodes CDR1 DFQATT and CDR2 SNEGSKA (reference sequence). This CDR3 region has 16 residues. CDR3 nucleotides: TGCAGTGCTAGAGATTCGCCGAGGGGGGTCCCCACTGAAGCTTTCTTT. Its protein is CSARDSPRGVPTEAFF.

Ten or more counts support this clonotype. The gene calls are TRBV10-3 and TRBJ2-4; the D is unclear. This CDR3 is built from 13 residues. Trimming shortened V by 10 bases and J by 1 base, and 11 bases separated the two germline ends. Germline values: CDR1 ENHRY, CDR2 SYGVKD. The CDR3 sequence is CASSLRAKNIQYF. CDR3 DNA: TGTGCCAGCTCCCTTAGGGCCAAAAACATTCAGTACTTC.

The V call is TRBV14, the J call TRBJ1-6, with TRBD1 matching 9 bases. The V segment lost 4 bases and the J segment 3 bases; nucleotides outside the gene matches: 22. Per the germline V gene, CDR1 is SGHDN and CDR2 is FVKESK. The CDR3 has 22 residues. This chain's CDR3 is CASSLPGGLSGTGRYYNSPLHF. In nucleotides, the CDR3 is TGTGCCAGCAGCCTCCCCGGAGGTCTATCCGGGACAGGGAGATACTATAATTCACCCCTCCACTTT.

V gene TRBV7-9 combines with J gene TRBJ1-2; TRBD1 matches 12 bases. Germline CDR1 reads SEHNR; CDR2 reads FQNEAQ (reference sequence). CDR3 length equals 15 residues. The V gene end was trimmed by 1 base and the J gene end by 7 bases; junction bases not matched to a gene: 4. CDR3 coding DNA: TGTGCCAGCAGCTTAGGGGACAGGGGGCTAGGTGGCTACACCTTC. Protein: CASSLGDRGLGGYTF. Combining the CDR3 with reference TRBV7-9 and TRBJ1-2 gives the whole variable domain DTGVSQNPRHKITKRGQNVTFRCDPISEHNRLYWYRQTLGQGPEFLTYFQNEAQLEKSRLLSDRFSAERPKGSFSTLEIQRTEQGDSAMYLCASSLGDRGLGGYTFGSGTRLTVV.

The chain carries TRBV20-1 and TRBJ1-1, with D hard to call. Germline values: CDR1 DFQATT, CDR2 SNEGSKA (reference sequence). Deletions cut 6 bases from V and 1 base from J, with 12 bases between. The CDR3 runs to 13 residues. CDR3 region: CSASSRTNTEAFF. CDR3 bases: TGCAGTGCCTCCTCGAGGACGAACACTGAAGCTTTCTTT.

Concerning this clonotype itself: Germline is not matched at one junction end, which may reflect a read error. The rearrangement joins TRBV7-3 to TRBJ2-5, with TRBD1 as a possible D gene (6 bases). Germline CDR1 is SGHTA and CDR2 is FQGTGA. The CDR3 consists of 13 residues. The CDR3 sequence is CTSSYGQTETQYF. In nucleotides, the CDR3 is TGTACCAGCAGCTACGGACAGACAGAGACCCAGTACTTC. Full variable domain (outside the CDR3, taken from reference TRBV7-3 and TRBJ2-5): GAGVSQTPSNKVTEKGKYVELRCDPISGHTALYWYRQSLGQGPEFLIYFQGTGAADDSGLPNDRFFAVRPEGSVSTLKIQRTERGDSAVYLCTSSYGQTETQYFGPGTRLLVL.

The V call is TRBV12-3 or TRBV12-4, the J call TRBJ2-1; D is perhaps TRBD1 (5 bases). Judging by the DNA end, TRBJ2-7 fits better; the J call may be wrong. The length of the CDR3 is 11 residues. The DNA of the CDR3 is TGTGCCAGCGGGGCCTCTGCCGAGCAGTACTTC. This gives the protein CASGASAEQYF.

This chain uses TRBV18 with TRBJ2-7, with D unclear. In germline, CDR1 is KGHSH, CDR2 LQKENI. V dropped 0 bases and J dropped 3 bases, with 18 bases sitting between them. CDR3 length: 17 amino acids. CDR3 DNA: TGTGCCAGCTCACCACCGGGCAGGTCGGATCTCTACTACGAGCAGTACTTC. Translation: CASSPPGRSDLYYEQYF.

A few counts support this clonotype. The chain has TRBV9 and TRBJ1-2; D is uncertain. This CDR3 has 15 amino acids. CDR1 is SGDLS, CDR2 YYNGEE, per germline. Trimming took off 0 bases at V and 0 bases at J, with 9 bases between the two ends. The CDR3 bases are TGTGCCAGCAGCGTAGGGCAGGAAGCTAACTATGGCTACACCTTC. Translating it yields CASSVGQEANYGYTF.

This clonotype was picked up a small number of times. V usage is TRBV7-2 and J usage is TRBJ2-5; TRBD2 agrees at 8 bases. Germline lookup yields CDR1 SGHTA and CDR2 FQGNSA. There are 17 residues in the CDR3. Unmatched junction bases numbered 10, after V lost 3 bases and J lost 1 base. The CDR3 DNA reads as TGTGCCAGCAGCTTGGCACCCCGGGGGGGCTCCCAAGAGACCCAGTACTTC. As protein: CASSLAPRGGSQETQYF. The variable domain in full, completed from reference TRBV7-2 and TRBJ2-5, reads GAGVSQSPSNKVTEKGKDVELRCDPISGHTALYWYRQSLGQGLEFLIYFQGNSAPDKSGLPSDRFSAERTGGSVSTLTIQRTQQEDSAVYLCASSLAPRGGSQETQYFGPGTRLLVL.